This T cell receptor beta chain was captured by sequencing in a study of blood T cell repertoires in COVID-19. Study background: Samples of COVID-19 (acute and convalescent) were obtained from the United States, Italy and Spain.

The CDR3 has 15 residues. Germline V gene sequence: CDR1 KGHSH, CDR2 LQKENI. The V end was cut by 0 bases, the J end by 4 bases, with 10 bases between. The protocol was immunoSEQ multiplex PCR, while the TCRdb copy is restricted to in-frame clones and leaves out a portion. The table includes some 73,000 clones, around 83% detected once. This chain connects TRBV18 to TRBJ2-1; D is perhaps TRBD1 (5 bases). The sample was peripheral blood. The source is a woman of 80 years or more with active or convalescent COVID-19. The CDR3 loop reads CASSPPTQGYNEQFF. The CDR3 DNA reads TGTGCCAGCTCACCACCGACCCAGGGATACAATGAGCAGTTCTTC. The full variable domain, completed using reference TRBV18 and TRBJ2-1, is NAGVMQNPRHLVRRRGQEARLRCSPMKGHSHVYWYRQLPEEGLKFMVYLQKENIIDESGMPKERFSAEFPKEGPSILRIQQVVRGDSAAYFCASSPPTQGYNEQFFGPGTRLTVL.